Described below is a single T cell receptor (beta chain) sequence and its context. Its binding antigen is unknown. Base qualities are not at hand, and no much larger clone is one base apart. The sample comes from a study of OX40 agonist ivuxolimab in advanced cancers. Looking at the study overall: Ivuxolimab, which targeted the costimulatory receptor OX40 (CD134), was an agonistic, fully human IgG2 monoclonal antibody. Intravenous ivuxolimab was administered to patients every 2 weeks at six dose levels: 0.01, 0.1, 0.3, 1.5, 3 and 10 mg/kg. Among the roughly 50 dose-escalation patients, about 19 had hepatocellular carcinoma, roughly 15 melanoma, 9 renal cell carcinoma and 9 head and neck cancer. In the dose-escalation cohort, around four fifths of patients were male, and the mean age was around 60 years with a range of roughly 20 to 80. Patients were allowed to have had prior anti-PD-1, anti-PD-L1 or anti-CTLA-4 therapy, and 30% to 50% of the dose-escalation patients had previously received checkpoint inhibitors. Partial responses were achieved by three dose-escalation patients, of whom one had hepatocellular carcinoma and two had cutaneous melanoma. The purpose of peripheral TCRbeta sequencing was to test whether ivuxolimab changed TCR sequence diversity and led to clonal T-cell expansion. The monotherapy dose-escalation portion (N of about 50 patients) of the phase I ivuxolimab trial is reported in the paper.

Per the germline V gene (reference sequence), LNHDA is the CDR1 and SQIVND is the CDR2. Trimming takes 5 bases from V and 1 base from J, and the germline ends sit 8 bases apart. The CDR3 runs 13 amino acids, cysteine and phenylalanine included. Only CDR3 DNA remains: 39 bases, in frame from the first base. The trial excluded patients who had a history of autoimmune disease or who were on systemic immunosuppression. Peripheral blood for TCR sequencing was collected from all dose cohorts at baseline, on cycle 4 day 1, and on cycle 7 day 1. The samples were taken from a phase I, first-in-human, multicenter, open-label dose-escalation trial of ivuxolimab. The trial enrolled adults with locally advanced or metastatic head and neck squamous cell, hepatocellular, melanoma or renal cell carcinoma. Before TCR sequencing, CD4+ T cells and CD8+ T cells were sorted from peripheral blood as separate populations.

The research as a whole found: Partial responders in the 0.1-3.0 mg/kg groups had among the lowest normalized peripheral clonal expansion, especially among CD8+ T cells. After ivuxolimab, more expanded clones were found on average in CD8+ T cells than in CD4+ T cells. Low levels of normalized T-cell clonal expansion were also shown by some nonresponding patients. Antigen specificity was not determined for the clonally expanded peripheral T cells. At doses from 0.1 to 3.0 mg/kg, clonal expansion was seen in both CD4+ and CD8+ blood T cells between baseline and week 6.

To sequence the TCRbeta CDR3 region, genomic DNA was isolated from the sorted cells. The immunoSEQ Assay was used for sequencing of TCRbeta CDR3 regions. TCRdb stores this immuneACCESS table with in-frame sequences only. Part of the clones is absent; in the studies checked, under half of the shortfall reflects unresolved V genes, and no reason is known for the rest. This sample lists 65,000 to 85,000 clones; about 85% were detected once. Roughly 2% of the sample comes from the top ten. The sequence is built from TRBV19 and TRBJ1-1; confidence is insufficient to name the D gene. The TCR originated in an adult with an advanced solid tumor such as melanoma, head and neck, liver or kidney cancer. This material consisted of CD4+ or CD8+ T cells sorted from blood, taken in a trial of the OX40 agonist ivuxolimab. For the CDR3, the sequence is CASSWIKNTEAFF. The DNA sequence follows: TGTGCCAGTAGTTGGATCAAGAACACTGAAGCTTTCTTT.